This T cell receptor beta chain was recorded in a study of T cells after somatic rescue of genetic block. There are 14 residues in the CDR3. V lost 4 bases to trimming and J lost 4 bases, with 14 bases between them. From germline, CDR1 is SGHRS and CDR2 YFSETQ. Here immunoSEQ multiplex PCR was the method, and the copy in TCRdb shows in-frame clones only, minus some. The sample yields tens of thousands of clones, around 89% seen once. V usage is TRBV5-1 and J usage is TRBJ1-1; D unresolved. The TCR sequence derives from a woman aged 18-35 years. Sequenced material: peripheral blood mononuclear cells (PBMCs). CDR3 sequence (DNA): TGCGCCAGCAGCACGACCGGAAGTTCCACTGAAGCTTTCTTT. This gives the protein CASSTTGSSTEAFF.